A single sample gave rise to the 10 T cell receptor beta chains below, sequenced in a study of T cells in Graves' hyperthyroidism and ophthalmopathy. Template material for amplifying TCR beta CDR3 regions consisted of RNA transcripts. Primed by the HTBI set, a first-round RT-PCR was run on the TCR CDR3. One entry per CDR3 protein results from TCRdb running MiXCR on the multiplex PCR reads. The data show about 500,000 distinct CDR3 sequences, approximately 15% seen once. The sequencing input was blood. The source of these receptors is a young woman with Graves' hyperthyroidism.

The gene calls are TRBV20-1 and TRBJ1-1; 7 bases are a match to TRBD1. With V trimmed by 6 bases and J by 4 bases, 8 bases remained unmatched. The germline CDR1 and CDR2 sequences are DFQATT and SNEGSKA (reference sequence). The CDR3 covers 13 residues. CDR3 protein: CSAKTGWITEAFF. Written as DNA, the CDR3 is TGCAGTGCCAAGACAGGGTGGATCACTGAAGCTTTCTTT.

CDR3 DNA: TGCGCCAGCAGCCAACTAGGAGCTGGCGAGCAGTACTTC. Translating gives CASSQLGAGEQYF. The chain joins TRBV4-3 to TRBJ2-7; D gene uncertain. The CDR3 totals 13 residues. Trimming shortened V by 2 bases and J by 6 bases, and 11 bases separated the two germline ends. The germline CDR1 and CDR2 sequences are LGHNA and YSLEER.

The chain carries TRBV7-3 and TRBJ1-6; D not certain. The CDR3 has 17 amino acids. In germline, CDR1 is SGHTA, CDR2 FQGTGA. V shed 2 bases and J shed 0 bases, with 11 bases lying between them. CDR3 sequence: CASSLFPVISYNSPLHF. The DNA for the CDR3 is TGTGCCAGCAGCTTATTTCCGGTAATCTCCTATAATTCACCCCTCCACTTT.

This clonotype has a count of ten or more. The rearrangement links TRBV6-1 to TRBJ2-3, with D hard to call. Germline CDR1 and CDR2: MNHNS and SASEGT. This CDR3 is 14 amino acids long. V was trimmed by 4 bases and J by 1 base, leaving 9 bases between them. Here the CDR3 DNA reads TGTGCCAGCAGTGCGCCAGGACGCACAGATACGCAGTATTTT. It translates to CASSAPGRTDTQYF.

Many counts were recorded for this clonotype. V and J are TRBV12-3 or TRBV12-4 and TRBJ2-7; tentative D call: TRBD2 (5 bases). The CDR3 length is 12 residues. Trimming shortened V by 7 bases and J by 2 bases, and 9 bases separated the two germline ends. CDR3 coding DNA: TGTGCCAGCACCGGGAAAACCTACGAGCAGTACTTC. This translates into CASTGKTYEQYF.

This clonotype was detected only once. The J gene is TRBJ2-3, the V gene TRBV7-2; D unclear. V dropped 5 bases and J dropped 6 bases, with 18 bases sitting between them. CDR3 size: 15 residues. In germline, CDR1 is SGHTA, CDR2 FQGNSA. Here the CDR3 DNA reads TGTGCCAGCAGCCAGGACGGCACCCTCATGGATACGCAGTATTTT. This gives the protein CASSQDGTLMDTQYF.

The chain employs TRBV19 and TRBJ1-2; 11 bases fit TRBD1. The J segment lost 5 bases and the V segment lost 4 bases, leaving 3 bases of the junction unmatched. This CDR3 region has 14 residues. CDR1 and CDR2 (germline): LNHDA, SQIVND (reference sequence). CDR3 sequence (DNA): TGTGCCAGTAGTACGGACAGGGGGCTATATGGCTACACCTTC. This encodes CASSTDRGLYGYTF. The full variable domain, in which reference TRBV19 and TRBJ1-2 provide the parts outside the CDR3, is DGGITQSPKYLFRKEGQNVTLSCEQNLNHDAMYWYRQDPGQGLRLIYYSQIVNDFQKGDIAEGYSVSREKKESFPLTVTSAQKNPTAFYLCASSTDRGLYGYTFGSGTRLTVV.

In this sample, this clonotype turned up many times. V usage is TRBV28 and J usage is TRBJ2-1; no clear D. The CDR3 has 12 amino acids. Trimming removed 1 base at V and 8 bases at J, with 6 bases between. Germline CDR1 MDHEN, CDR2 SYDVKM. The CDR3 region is CASSLSLDEQFF. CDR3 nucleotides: TGTGCCAGCAGTTTATCCTTGGATGAGCAGTTCTTC.

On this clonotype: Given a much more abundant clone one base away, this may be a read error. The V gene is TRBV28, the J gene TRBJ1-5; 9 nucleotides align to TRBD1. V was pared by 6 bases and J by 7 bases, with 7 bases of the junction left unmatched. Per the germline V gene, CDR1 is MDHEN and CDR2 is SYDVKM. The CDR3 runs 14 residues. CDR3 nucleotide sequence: TGTGCCAGCAGGCACGACAGGGGGGGACAGCCCCAGCATTTT. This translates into CASRHDRGGQPQHF. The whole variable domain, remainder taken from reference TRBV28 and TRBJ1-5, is DVKVTQSSRYLVKRTGEKVFLECVQDMDHENMFWYRQDPGLGLRLIYFSYDVKMKEKGDIPEGYSVSREKKERFSLILESASTNQTSMYLCASRHDRGGQPQHFGDGTRLSIL.

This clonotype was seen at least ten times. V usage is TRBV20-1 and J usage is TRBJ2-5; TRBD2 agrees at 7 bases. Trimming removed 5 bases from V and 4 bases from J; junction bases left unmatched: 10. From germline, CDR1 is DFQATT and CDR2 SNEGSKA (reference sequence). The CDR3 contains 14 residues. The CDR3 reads CSAQITGGRETQYF. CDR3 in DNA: TGCAGTGCTCAAATTACCGGGGGGAGAGAGACCCAGTACTTC.